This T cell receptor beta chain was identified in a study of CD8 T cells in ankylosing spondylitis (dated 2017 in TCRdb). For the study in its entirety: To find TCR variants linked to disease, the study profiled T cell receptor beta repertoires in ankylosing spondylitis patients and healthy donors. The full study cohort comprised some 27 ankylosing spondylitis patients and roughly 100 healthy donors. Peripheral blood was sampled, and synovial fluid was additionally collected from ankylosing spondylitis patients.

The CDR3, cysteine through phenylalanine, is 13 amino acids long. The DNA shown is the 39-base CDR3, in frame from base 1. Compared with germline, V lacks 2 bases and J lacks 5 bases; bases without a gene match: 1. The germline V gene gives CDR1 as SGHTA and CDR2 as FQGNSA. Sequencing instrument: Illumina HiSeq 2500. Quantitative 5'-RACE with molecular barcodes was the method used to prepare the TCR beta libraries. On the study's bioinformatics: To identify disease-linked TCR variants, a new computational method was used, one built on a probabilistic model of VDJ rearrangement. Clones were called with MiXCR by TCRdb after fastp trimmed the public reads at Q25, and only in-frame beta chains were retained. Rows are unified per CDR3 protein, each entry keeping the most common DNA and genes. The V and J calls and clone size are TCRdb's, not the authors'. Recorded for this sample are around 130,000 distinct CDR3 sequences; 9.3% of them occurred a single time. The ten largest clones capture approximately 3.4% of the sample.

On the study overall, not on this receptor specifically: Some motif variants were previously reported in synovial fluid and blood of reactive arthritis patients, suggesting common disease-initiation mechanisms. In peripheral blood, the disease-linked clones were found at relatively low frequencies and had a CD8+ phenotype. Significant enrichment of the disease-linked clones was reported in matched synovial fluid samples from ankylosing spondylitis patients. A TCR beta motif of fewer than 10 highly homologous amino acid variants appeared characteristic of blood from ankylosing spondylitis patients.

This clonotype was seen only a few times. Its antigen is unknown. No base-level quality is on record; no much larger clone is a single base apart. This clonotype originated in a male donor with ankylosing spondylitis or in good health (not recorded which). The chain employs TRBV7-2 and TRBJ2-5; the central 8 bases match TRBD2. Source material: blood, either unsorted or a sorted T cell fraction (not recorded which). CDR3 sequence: CASSLRLAETQYF. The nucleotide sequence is TGTGCCAGCAGCTTAAGACTAGCGGAGACCCAGTACTTC.